Below are 25 T cell receptor beta chains sequenced from a single sample in a study of CDR3 diversity in severe acne. MiXCR was run by TCRdb on the PCR reads, yielding one entry per CDR3 protein. The sample has approximately 97,000 distinct CDR3 sequences; 45% to 60% are singletons. Sequencing was done on a sample of blood. The receptors here all came from a male donor with acne.

This chain joins TRBV7-6 and TRBJ2-7; 13 bases match TRBD2. The V gene's germline CDR1 is SGHVS and CDR2 FNYEAQ. This CDR3 has 17 residues. V shed 2 bases, J shed 4 bases, and the junction held 8 bases outside the gene matches. The CDR3 DNA reads as TGTGCCAGCAGCTTACGACTAGCGGGAGGTGTCGCGTACGAGCAGTACTTC. Its protein product is CASSLRLAGGVAYEQYF.

The sample holds many counts of this clonotype. J is TRBJ1-5 and V is TRBV20-1; 9 bases align to TRBD1. The trim removed 5 bases at V and 7 bases at J, leaving 9 bases unmatched. The CDR3 has 14 amino acids. Germline V gene data show CDR1 as DFQATT and CDR2 as SNEGSKA (reference sequence). The CDR3 bases are TGCAGTGCTGTACAGGGGGCGGGTAACCAGCCCCAGCATTTT. Amino acids: CSAVQGAGNQPQHF.

The chain joins TRBV28 to TRBJ1-3; D is unclear. Looked up from germline, CDR1 is MDHEN and CDR2 is SYDVKM. The length of the CDR3 is 13 residues. V was clipped by 4 bases and J by 9 bases, with 13 bases between them. The CDR3 bases are TGTGCCAGCAGTTCCATCCGCCGGGTCACCATATATTTT. Translated: CASSSIRRVTIYF.

As for this clonotype: This could be a read error, since a much larger clone is one nucleotide away. The chain couples TRBV10-1 to TRBJ2-3; 9 nucleotides align to TRBD2. CDR1 is WNHNN, CDR2 SYGVQD, per germline (reference sequence). The CDR3 length is 15 residues. The CDR3 DNA reads as TGCGCCAGCAGTGAGTCAGCTAGCGGGGTGGATACGCGGTATTTT. This gives the protein CASSESASGVDTRYF.

CDR3 in DNA: TGTGCCAGCAGGACAGGGGCTAATGAAAAACTGTTTTTT. Translation: CASRTGANEKLFF. V and J are TRBV7-9 and TRBJ1-4; 8 nucleotides align to TRBD1. Unmatched junction bases numbered 0, after V lost 6 bases and J lost 3 bases. Germline CDR1 SEHNR, CDR2 FQNEAQ (reference sequence). The CDR3 loop spans 13 amino acids.

This chain joins TRBV20-1 and TRBJ2-1; 13 positions agree with TRBD2. CDR3 size: 13 residues. Trimming took 5 bases from V and 8 from J; bases not matched to a gene: 3. From germline, CDR1 is DFQATT and CDR2 SNEGSKA (reference sequence). This CDR3 is CSAAGLAGDEQFF. DNA of the CDR3: TGCAGTGCTGCCGGACTAGCGGGAGATGAGCAGTTCTTC.

Notes on this clonotype: One base away lies a much larger clone, so this may be a sequencing read error. The genes are TRBV12-3 or TRBV12-4 and TRBJ2-7; a possible D gene is TRBD1 (6 bases). Deletions cut 7 bases from V and 6 bases from J, with 22 bases between. The length of the CDR3 is 15 residues. The chain's CDR3 is CASTGALGAACEQYF. The CDR3 nucleotides are TGTGCCAGCACAGGGGCCCTGGGAGCTGCCTGCGAGCAGTACTTC.

This clonotype was seen more than once but under ten times. The chain employs TRBV6-5 and TRBJ2-1, with D possibly matching TRBD2 (7 bases). V lost 6 bases, J lost 5 bases, and 20 bases lay in between. This CDR3 spans 16 amino acids. The germline V gene has CDR1 MNHEY and CDR2 SVGAGI. The CDR3 protein is CASRRRGGARNNEQFF. CDR3 bases: TGTGCCAGCAGAAGACGAGGGGGGGCGCGGAACAATGAGCAGTTCTTC.

This sequence joins TRBV7-8 and TRBJ2-4; D remains ambiguous. V lost 0 bases and J 0 bases, leaving 9 bases between the germline ends. This CDR3 region has 16 residues. Germline values: CDR1 SGHVS, CDR2 FQNEAQ. Here the CDR3 reads CASSLAPLVAKNIQYF. The DNA of the CDR3 is TGTGCCAGCAGCTTAGCGCCGTTGGTAGCCAAAAACATTCAGTACTTC.

About this clonotype: The germline gene is not matched at one end of the junction; a read error may be the cause. The V call is TRBV12-3 or TRBV12-4, the J call TRBJ2-2; possible D gene TRBD2, 5 bases. The CDR3 length is 14 residues. CDR3 region: CASIQYVNTGELSW. Written as DNA, the CDR3 is TGTGCCAGCATTCAGTACGTGAACACCGGGGAGCTGTCTTGG.

V gene TRBV20-1 combines with J gene TRBJ2-2; the D gene is possibly TRBD2 (8 bases). The CDR3 totals 14 residues. Germline CDR1 is DFQATT and CDR2 is SNEGSKA (reference sequence). The CDR3, as DNA: TGCTCGGGACGGGAGGGGGCAAACACCGGGGAGCTGTTTTTT. Amino acids: CSGREGANTGELFF.

By share of the sample, this clonotype is medium-sized. This chain connects TRBV19 to TRBJ2-7; D gene ambiguous. This CDR3 spans 15 amino acids. V was shortened by 5 bases and J by 3 bases, with 17 bases between the two germline ends. CDR1 and CDR2 from the germline V gene are LNHDA and SQIVND (reference sequence). CDR3 amino acids: CASSLRPGSSYEQYF. The CDR3 DNA reads as TGTGCCAGTAGTCTTCGCCCGGGTAGTAGCTACGAGCAGTACTTC.

Only one count was recorded for this clonotype. It may be a read error: a sequence one base away is much more abundant. V gene TRBV11-1 combines with J gene TRBJ2-7, with 13 bases fitting TRBD2. CDR1 and CDR2 (germline): SGHAT, FQDESV (reference sequence). The CDR3 length is 17 residues. V was pared by 3 bases and J by 5 bases, with 10 bases of the junction left unmatched. CDR3 DNA sequence: TGTGCCAGCAGCTTCGATCGACTAGCGGGAGGCGGGCACGAGCAGTACTTC. This sequence encodes CASSFDRLAGGGHEQYF.

V and J are TRBV7-6 and TRBJ1-5, with unresolved D. Germline CDR1 reads SGHVS; CDR2 reads FNYEAQ. The germline V and J ends were trimmed by 5 bases and 11 bases, with 19 bases remaining between them. This CDR3 comprises 14 residues. In DNA, the CDR3 is TGTGCCAGCAGCCAAGGCTTCGAGCAAGAGACCCAGCATTTT. Its protein is CASSQGFEQETQHF.

With respect to this clonotype: It may be a read error: a sequence one base away is much more abundant. This chain links TRBV6-1 with TRBJ2-1, with D unresolved. The CDR3 totals 17 residues. The germline CDR1 and CDR2 sequences are MNHNS and SASEGT. The CDR3 bases are TGTGCCGGCAGTGAATTGTCTGTGCCAGGCTCCTACAATGAGCAGTTCTTC. Amino acids: CAGSELSVPGSYNEQFF.

V usage is TRBV5-6 and J usage is TRBJ2-2, with D unclear. Trimming removed 2 bases at V and 3 bases at J, with 5 bases between. This CDR3 has 13 residues. Per the germline V gene, CDR1 is SGHDT and CDR2 is YYEEEE. In DNA, the CDR3 is TGTGCCAGCAGCTTTGGTGACACCGGGGAGCTGTTTTTT. Its protein product is CASSFGDTGELFF.

This chain uses TRBV6-6 with TRBJ2-3; no definite D call. In germline, CDR1 is MNHNY, CDR2 SVGAGI (reference sequence). The CDR3 consists of 13 residues. The V end was cut by 0 bases, the J end by 5 bases, with 6 bases between. The CDR3 reads CASSYSGGDTQYF. CDR3 coding DNA: TGTGCCAGCAGTTACTCGGGCGGAGATACGCAGTATTTT.

This clonotype was counted a single time. This may arise from a read error, as a much more abundant clone is one base away. The chain couples TRBV7-6 to TRBJ1-1, with TRBD1 matching 8 bases. Germline V lookup: CDR1 SGHVS, CDR2 FNYEAQ. The CDR3 is 13 residues long. CDR3 region: CASSTGGNTDAFF. CDR3 nucleotide sequence: TGTGCCAGCAGCACAGGGGGGAACACTGATGCTTTCTTT.

This clonotype was picked up many times. The chain has TRBV7-4 and TRBJ2-1; 7 nucleotides agree with TRBD2. Germline V CDR1 and CDR2: SGHVT, SQSDAQ. CDR3 length equals 15 residues. The ends lost 0 bases at V and 4 bases at J; junction bases unmatched: 3. CDR3 sequence reads: CASSLALAVYNEQFF. CDR3 sequence (DNA): TGTGCCAGCAGCTTAGCTCTAGCGGTGTACAATGAGCAGTTCTTC.

This clonotype is labeled medium-sized. The gene calls are TRBV20-1 and TRBJ1-5; TRBD1 matches at 11 bases. With V trimmed by 2 bases and J by 7 bases, 4 bases remained unmatched. The CDR3 has 14 amino acids. Germline lookup yields CDR1 DFQATT and CDR2 SNEGSKA (reference sequence). Here the CDR3 DNA reads TGCAGTGCTAGACCAGGGACAGGGGGGCAGCCCCAGCATTTT. This translates into CSARPGTGGQPQHF.

This clonotype has only a few counts. J is TRBJ1-5 and V is TRBV7-2; a possible D gene is TRBD1 (5 bases). The V end was cut by 5 bases, the J end by 3 bases, with 11 bases between. Germline CDR1 is SGHTA and CDR2 is FQGNSA. The CDR3 loop spans 14 amino acids. The CDR3 DNA sequence: TGTGCCAGCAGCCTTAAGGACAACAATCAGCCCCAGCATTTT. The encoded protein is CASSLKDNNQPQHF.

The V and J genes are TRBV12-1 and TRBJ1-4. TRBV12-1 is a known pseudogene. The CDR3 consists of 17 residues. CDR3 sequence (DNA): TGTGCCAGCAGCTTCGATGGGAAAATAGCGAGGAATGAAAAACTGTTTTTT. Encoded protein: CASSFDGKIARNEKLFF.

In its sample, this clonotype was seen many times. The rearrangement uses TRBV15 and TRBJ1-2; TRBD1 matches at 7 bases. V shed 4 bases, J shed 1 base, and the junction held 6 bases outside the gene matches. The germline CDR1 and CDR2 sequences are LNHNV and YYDKDF (reference sequence). This CDR3 comprises 15 residues. CDR3 loop: CATSIDRASNYGYTF. As DNA, the CDR3 is TGTGCCACCAGCATAGACAGGGCCAGTAACTATGGCTACACCTTC.

The rearrangement links TRBV19 to TRBJ1-5; D ambiguous. Germline assignment: CDR1 LNHDA and CDR2 SQIVND (reference sequence). This CDR3 region has 14 residues. Deletions cut 3 bases from V and 0 bases from J, with 6 bases between. In DNA form, the CDR3 reads TGTGCCAGTAGTATTATGACTAGCAATCAGCCCCAGCATTTT. Amino acids: CASSIMTSNQPQHF.

This clonotype showed up many times. The gene calls are TRBV27 and TRBJ2-3; 11 bases map to TRBD2. The germline CDR1 and CDR2 sequences are MNHEY and SMNVEV (reference sequence). V shed 2 bases and J 4 bases; nucleotides not matched to a gene: 5. This CDR3 is 16 amino acids long. As DNA, the CDR3 is TGTGCCAGCAGTTTAATTAGCGGGAGGGGGGCAGATACGCAGTATTTT. Protein: CASSLISGRGADTQYF.